These T cell receptor beta chains were read from a single sample in a study of regulatory T cells in long-lasting Graves disease. TCRdb re-derived calls from the multiplex PCR reads in MiXCR, one entry per CDR3 protein. The data contain 400,000 to 500,000 distinct CDR3 sequences, around 21% of them seen just once; the ten biggest clones take up approximately 8%. This specimen consisted of peripheral blood mononuclear cells (PBMCs), obtained when the disease was refractory, from a patient treated with antithyroid drugs. The source is a female donor with Graves disease. Both conserved end residues are part of each CDR3. The order of the fields is V gene, D gene, J gene, clone size, CDR3 protein, CDR3 DNA. D genes are given only for firm matches. Expanded clones get a size class; other rows say once, few or many, or leave the size out.

V gene: TRBV10-3; D gene: .; J gene: TRBJ1-5; clone size: .; CDR3 protein: CAISEYVGSGQPQHF; CDR3 DNA: TGTGCCATCAGTGAGTATGTAGGGTCTGGGCAGCCCCAGCATTTT
V gene: TRBV13; D gene: TRBD2; J gene: TRBJ2-3; clone size: few; CDR3 protein: CASSLEGWASGSFAQYF; CDR3 DNA: TGTGCCAGCAGCTTAGAAGGATGGGCTAGCGGGAGTTTTGCGCAGTATTTT
V gene: TRBV10-3; D gene: TRBD2; J gene: TRBJ2-5; clone size: .; CDR3 protein: CAATSGGGKQETQYF; CDR3 DNA: TGTGCCGCTACCAGTGGGGGGGGTAAACAAGAGACCCAGTACTTC
V gene: TRBV6-5; D gene: .; J gene: TRBJ1-1; clone size: few; CDR3 protein: CASSYGGRGTEAFF; CDR3 DNA: TGTGCCAGCAGTTATGGTGGGAGGGGCACTGAAGCTTTCTTT
V gene: TRBV5-8; D gene: .; J gene: TRBJ2-7; clone size: .; CDR3 protein: CASSPRDKGYEQYF; CDR3 DNA: TGTGCCAGCAGCCCTCGGGACAAGGGATACGAGCAGTACTTC
V gene: TRBV4-1; D gene: TRBD1; J gene: TRBJ1-6; clone size: .; CDR3 protein: CASSQVQGADSPLHF; CDR3 DNA: TGCGCCAGCAGCCAAGTTCAGGGGGCGGATTCACCCCTCCACTTT
V gene: TRBV5-4; D gene: .; J gene: TRBJ2-2; clone size: .; CDR3 protein: CASSLGGPSNTGELFF; CDR3 DNA: TGTGCCAGCAGCTTGGGGGGCCCCTCGAACACCGGGGAGCTGTTTTTT
V gene: TRBV28; D gene: .; J gene: TRBJ1-2; clone size: many; CDR3 protein: CASSLEDRPNYGYTF; CDR3 DNA: TGTGCCAGCAGTTTAGAGGACAGACCTAACTATGGCTACACCTTC
V gene: TRBV12-3/TRBV12-4; D gene: .; J gene: TRBJ2-2; clone size: many; CDR3 protein: CASSVSVWGGELFF; CDR3 DNA: TGTGCCAGCAGCGTGTCGGTTTGGGGCGGGGAGCTGTTTTTT
V gene: TRBV7-9; D gene: TRBD2; J gene: TRBJ2-7; clone size: few; CDR3 protein: CASSLGGSAYFEQYF; CDR3 DNA: TGTGCCAGCAGCTTAGGCGGGAGTGCATATTTCGAGCAGTACTTC
V gene: TRBV5-6; D gene: TRBD2; J gene: TRBJ2-7; clone size: .; CDR3 protein: CASSPGTRSIYEQYF; CDR3 DNA: TGTGCCAGCAGCCCGGGGACTAGAAGTATCTACGAGCAGTACTTC
V gene: TRBV12-3/TRBV12-4; D gene: TRBD1; J gene: TRBJ2-1; clone size: .; CDR3 protein: CASCTGTGRDEQFF; CDR3 DNA: TGTGCCAGCTGCACCGGGACAGGGAGGGATGAGCAGTTCTTC
V gene: TRBV28; D gene: TRBD1; J gene: TRBJ2-5; clone size: many; CDR3 protein: CASSLDDRAQFQETQYF; CDR3 DNA: TGTGCCAGCAGTTTAGACGACAGGGCCCAATTCCAAGAGACCCAGTACTTC
V gene: TRBV6-7; D gene: TRBD2; J gene: TRBJ2-5; clone size: many; CDR3 protein: CASSSLAGGPQETQYF; CDR3 DNA: TGTGCCAGCAGTTCACTAGCGGGCGGACCTCAAGAGACCCAGTACTTC
V gene: TRBV30; D gene: .; J gene: TRBJ2-4; clone size: few; CDR3 protein: CAWSVLGGLGNIQYF; CDR3 DNA: TGTGCCTGGAGTGTACTCGGTGGTCTGGGAAACATTCAGTACTTC
V gene: TRBV7-8; D gene: .; J gene: TRBJ2-7; clone size: many; CDR3 protein: CASVMAGRYEQYF; CDR3 DNA: TGTGCCAGTGTCATGGCGGGACGCTACGAGCAGTACTTC
V gene: TRBV28; D gene: TRBD2; J gene: TRBJ2-5; clone size: many; CDR3 protein: CASKGTSGSPMGTQYF; CDR3 DNA: TGTGCCAGCAAAGGGACTAGCGGGAGCCCAATGGGGACCCAGTACTTC
V gene: TRBV3-1; D gene: TRBD2; J gene: TRBJ2-5; clone size: once; CDR3 protein: CASSLWTSGSQETQYF; CDR3 DNA: TGTGCCAGCAGCCTATGGACTAGCGGTTCTCAAGAGACCCAGTACTTC
V gene: TRBV6-1; D gene: TRBD1; J gene: TRBJ2-5; clone size: .; CDR3 protein: CASSHTGEGTQYF; CDR3 DNA: TGTGCCAGCAGTCACACAGGGGAAGGGACCCAGTACTTC
V gene: TRBV20-1; D gene: TRBD1; J gene: TRBJ2-7; clone size: few; CDR3 protein: CSASPPWGQTSYEQYF; CDR3 DNA: TGCAGTGCTTCCCCCCCGTGGGGACAGACCTCCTACGAGCAGTACTTC
V gene: TRBV7-2; D gene: TRBD1; J gene: TRBJ1-5; clone size: many; CDR3 protein: CASSLDNRGGSNQPQHF; CDR3 DNA: TGTGCCAGCAGCTTAGATAACAGGGGCGGGAGCAATCAGCCCCAGCATTTT
V gene: TRBV28; D gene: .; J gene: TRBJ1-5; clone size: many; CDR3 protein: CASSRELRNQPQHF; CDR3 DNA: TGTGCCAGCAGTCGGGAGCTACGCAATCAGCCCCAGCATTTT
V gene: TRBV20-1; D gene: .; J gene: TRBJ1-2; clone size: many; CDR3 protein: CSAIQGYTYGYTF; CDR3 DNA: TGCAGTGCTATCCAGGGGTATACCTATGGCTACACCTTC
V gene: TRBV2; D gene: .; J gene: TRBJ2-7; clone size: many; CDR3 protein: CASSDRAALPLYEQYF; CDR3 DNA: TGTGCCAGCAGTGATCGGGCAGCCCTACCCCTCTACGAGCAGTACTTC
V gene: TRBV15; D gene: .; J gene: TRBJ1-4; clone size: many; CDR3 protein: CATSREPLEGLTRLFF; CDR3 DNA: TGTGCCACCAGCAGAGAACCACTCGAGGGGCTTACTAGGCTGTTTTTT
V gene: TRBV27; D gene: TRBD1; J gene: TRBJ1-1; clone size: many; CDR3 protein: CASSGLGQGAVGAFF; CDR3 DNA: TGTGCCAGCAGTGGGCTGGGACAGGGGGCTGTTGGAGCTTTCTTT
V gene: TRBV7-2; D gene: .; J gene: TRBJ2-7; clone size: many; CDR3 protein: CASSLANEQYF; CDR3 DNA: TGTGCCAGCAGCTTAGCTAACGAGCAGTACTTC
V gene: TRBV7-9; D gene: .; J gene: TRBJ1-2; clone size: few; CDR3 protein: CASGQGLYGYTF; CDR3 DNA: TGTGCCAGCGGCCAGGGCCTCTATGGCTACACCTTC
V gene: TRBV7-9; D gene: .; J gene: TRBJ2-6; clone size: .; CDR3 protein: CASSDDRSSSGANVLTF; CDR3 DNA: TGTGCCAGCAGCGATGACAGGTCAAGCTCTGGGGCCAACGTCCTGACTTTC
V gene: TRBV28; D gene: .; J gene: TRBJ2-7; clone size: many; CDR3 protein: CASSAYFSYEQYF; CDR3 DNA: TGTGCCAGCAGTGCCTACTTCTCCTACGAGCAGTACTTC
V gene: TRBV28; D gene: .; J gene: TRBJ1-2; clone size: many; CDR3 protein: CASSLFLRGRGTRLYGYTF; CDR3 DNA: TGTGCCAGCAGTTTATTTTTGCGAGGACGCGGCACCCGGCTCTATGGCTACACCTTC
V gene: TRBV28; D gene: .; J gene: TRBJ2-4; clone size: many; CDR3 protein: CASSFKGIAKNIQYF; CDR3 DNA: TGTGCCAGCAGTTTCAAGGGTATAGCCAAAAACATTCAGTACTTC
V gene: TRBV11-3; D gene: .; J gene: TRBJ1-3; clone size: few; CDR3 protein: CASSNAGSGGNTIYF; CDR3 DNA: TGTGCCAGCAGCAACGCTGGGAGCGGCGGAAACACCATATATTTT
V gene: TRBV12-3/TRBV12-4; D gene: TRBD2; J gene: TRBJ2-1; clone size: .; CDR3 protein: CASSPRLAGDEQFF; CDR3 DNA: TGTGCCAGCAGTCCCCGACTAGCGGGAGATGAGCAGTTCTTC
V gene: TRBV28; D gene: .; J gene: TRBJ1-6; clone size: many; CDR3 protein: CASSFVAGTNSPLHF; CDR3 DNA: TGTGCCAGCAGTTTCGTTGCAGGAACCAATTCACCCCTCCACTTT
V gene: TRBV7-6; D gene: .; J gene: TRBJ1-1; clone size: .; CDR3 protein: CASSLVSENTEAFF; CDR3 DNA: TGTGCCAGCAGCTTAGTGTCGGAGAACACTGAAGCTTTCTTT
V gene: TRBV6-9; D gene: .; J gene: TRBJ1-1; clone size: many; CDR3 protein: CASSYWGGPNTEAFF; CDR3 DNA: TGTGCCAGCAGTTACTGGGGGGGGCCTAACACTGAAGCTTTCTTT
V gene: TRBV7-2; D gene: TRBD1; J gene: TRBJ1-6; clone size: few; CDR3 protein: CASSAEGGGYSPLHF; CDR3 DNA: TGTGCCAGCAGCGCCGAAGGGGGCGGTTATTCACCCCTCCACTTT
V gene: TRBV6-5; D gene: .; J gene: TRBJ1-5; clone size: .; CDR3 protein: CASSYRGYSNQPQHF; CDR3 DNA: TGTGCCAGCAGTTACAGGGGCTATAGCAATCAGCCCCAGCATTTT
V gene: TRBV7-2; D gene: TRBD2; J gene: TRBJ2-7; clone size: many; CDR3 protein: CASSYIAGVRYF; CDR3 DNA: TGTGCCAGCAGCTACATAGCGGGAGTGCGGTACTTC
V gene: TRBV28; D gene: .; J gene: TRBJ2-5; clone size: many; CDR3 protein: CASSLRGLALTQYF; CDR3 DNA: TGTGCCAGCAGTTTACGGGGTCTTGCATTGACCCAGTACTTC
V gene: TRBV7-9; D gene: TRBD1; J gene: TRBJ2-7; clone size: many; CDR3 protein: CASSLVPGQGSYEQYF; CDR3 DNA: TGTGCCAGCAGCTTAGTACCGGGACAGGGGTCCTACGAGCAGTACTTC
V gene: TRBV7-2; D gene: TRBD1; J gene: TRBJ1-5; clone size: few; CDR3 protein: CASSLTGVLSNQPQHF; CDR3 DNA: TGTGCCAGCAGCTTAACAGGGGTACTTAGCAATCAGCCCCAGCATTTT
V gene: TRBV29-1; D gene: .; J gene: TRBJ1-5; clone size: .; CDR3 protein: CSVSFGLHQPQHF; CDR3 DNA: TGCAGCGTCTCTTTCGGTCTCCATCAGCCCCAGCATTTT
V gene: TRBV28; D gene: .; J gene: TRBJ2-5; clone size: many; CDR3 protein: CASSLSSRETQYF; CDR3 DNA: TGTGCCAGCAGTTTGTCTAGCCGAGAGACCCAGTACTTC
V gene: TRBV4-2; D gene: .; J gene: TRBJ1-1; clone size: few; CDR3 protein: CASSQDGVSMNTEAFF; CDR3 DNA: TGTGCCAGCAGCCAAGATGGAGTGAGCATGAACACTGAAGCTTTCTTT
V gene: TRBV5-1; D gene: .; J gene: TRBJ2-2; clone size: .; CDR3 protein: CASSSIVTGTGELFF; CDR3 DNA: TGCGCCAGCAGCTCGATAGTTACGGGGACCGGGGAGCTGTTTTTT
V gene: TRBV30; D gene: .; J gene: TRBJ2-7; clone size: many; CDR3 protein: CAWSVLSRGIGNYEQYF; CDR3 DNA: TGTGCCTGGAGTGTACTTTCGAGGGGTATTGGGAACTACGAGCAGTACTTC
V gene: TRBV5-4; D gene: TRBD2; J gene: TRBJ2-5; clone size: many; CDR3 protein: CASSLTSGDKETQYF; CDR3 DNA: TGTGCCAGCAGCTTGACTAGCGGGGACAAAGAGACCCAGTACTTC
V gene: TRBV10-1; D gene: .; J gene: TRBJ1-3; clone size: few; CDR3 protein: CASSETARTGNTIYF; CDR3 DNA: TGCGCCAGCAGTGAGACGGCGAGAACTGGAAACACCATATATTTT
V gene: TRBV28; D gene: .; J gene: TRBJ1-2; clone size: many; CDR3 protein: CASREDSNYGYTF; CDR3 DNA: TGTGCCAGCAGAGAGGACAGTAACTATGGCTACACCTTC
V gene: TRBV15; D gene: .; J gene: TRBJ2-2; clone size: many; CDR3 protein: CATSRTGSNTGELFF; CDR3 DNA: TGTGCCACCAGTCGAACAGGGTCGAACACCGGGGAGCTGTTTTTT
V gene: TRBV14; D gene: .; J gene: TRBJ2-1; clone size: .; CDR3 protein: CASSHGQDLSYNEQFF; CDR3 DNA: TGTGCCAGCAGCCATGGGCAGGATCTCTCCTACAATGAGCAGTTCTTC